One TCR beta chain is described in this entry. The sample originates from a study of shared clonotypes between healthy human individuals. Losses at the gene ends were 5 bases for V and 5 bases for J; bases not matched to a gene: 10. This CDR3 contains 15 residues. Germline loops: CDR1 SGHTA, CDR2 FQGNSA. Every immunoSEQ plate was one replicate of a subset's evenly spread DNA. Only in-frame clones appear in the TCRdb table, and some are missing; sequencing was by immunoSEQ multiplex PCR. The repertoire holds about 980,000 clones, with around 80% as singletons. This sequence joins TRBV7-2 and TRBJ2-5; 8 nucleotides line up with TRBD1. Sequenced: memory CD4+ T cells sorted from blood. Subset: CD45RA-negative fraction. The TCR sequence derives from a man aged 18 to 29 in good health. The CDR3 region is CASSEGQGAGETQYF. DNA for the CDR3: TGTGCCAGCAGCGAAGGCCAGGGGGCGGGTGAGACCCAGTACTTC.